The sequence of this T cell receptor (beta chain) was determined in a study of monozygotic twins with inflammatory bowel disease. Study-level results: For IBD, no single strong associated signal or clonotype was supported. Patients with IBD had less TCRbeta diversity (inverse Simpson) than their healthy co-twins.

Germline V gene lookup returns CDR1 SGHRS and CDR2 YFSETQ. CDR3 size: 14 residues. Points on this clonotype: The antigen is undetermined.

TCRdb reanalyzed the 5' RACE reads, giving one entry per CDR3 protein sequence and no DNA. This sample's clone table lists around 100,000 distinct CDR3 sequences. The specimen was blood. The chain recombines TRBV5-1 with TRBJ2-5; TCRdb names TRBD2, which stays unverified in the absence of DNA. The source of this sequence is a human donor with ulcerative colitis or Crohn's disease, or a healthy co-twin of an affected twin (not recorded which). The CDR3 is CASSITGVAETQYF.